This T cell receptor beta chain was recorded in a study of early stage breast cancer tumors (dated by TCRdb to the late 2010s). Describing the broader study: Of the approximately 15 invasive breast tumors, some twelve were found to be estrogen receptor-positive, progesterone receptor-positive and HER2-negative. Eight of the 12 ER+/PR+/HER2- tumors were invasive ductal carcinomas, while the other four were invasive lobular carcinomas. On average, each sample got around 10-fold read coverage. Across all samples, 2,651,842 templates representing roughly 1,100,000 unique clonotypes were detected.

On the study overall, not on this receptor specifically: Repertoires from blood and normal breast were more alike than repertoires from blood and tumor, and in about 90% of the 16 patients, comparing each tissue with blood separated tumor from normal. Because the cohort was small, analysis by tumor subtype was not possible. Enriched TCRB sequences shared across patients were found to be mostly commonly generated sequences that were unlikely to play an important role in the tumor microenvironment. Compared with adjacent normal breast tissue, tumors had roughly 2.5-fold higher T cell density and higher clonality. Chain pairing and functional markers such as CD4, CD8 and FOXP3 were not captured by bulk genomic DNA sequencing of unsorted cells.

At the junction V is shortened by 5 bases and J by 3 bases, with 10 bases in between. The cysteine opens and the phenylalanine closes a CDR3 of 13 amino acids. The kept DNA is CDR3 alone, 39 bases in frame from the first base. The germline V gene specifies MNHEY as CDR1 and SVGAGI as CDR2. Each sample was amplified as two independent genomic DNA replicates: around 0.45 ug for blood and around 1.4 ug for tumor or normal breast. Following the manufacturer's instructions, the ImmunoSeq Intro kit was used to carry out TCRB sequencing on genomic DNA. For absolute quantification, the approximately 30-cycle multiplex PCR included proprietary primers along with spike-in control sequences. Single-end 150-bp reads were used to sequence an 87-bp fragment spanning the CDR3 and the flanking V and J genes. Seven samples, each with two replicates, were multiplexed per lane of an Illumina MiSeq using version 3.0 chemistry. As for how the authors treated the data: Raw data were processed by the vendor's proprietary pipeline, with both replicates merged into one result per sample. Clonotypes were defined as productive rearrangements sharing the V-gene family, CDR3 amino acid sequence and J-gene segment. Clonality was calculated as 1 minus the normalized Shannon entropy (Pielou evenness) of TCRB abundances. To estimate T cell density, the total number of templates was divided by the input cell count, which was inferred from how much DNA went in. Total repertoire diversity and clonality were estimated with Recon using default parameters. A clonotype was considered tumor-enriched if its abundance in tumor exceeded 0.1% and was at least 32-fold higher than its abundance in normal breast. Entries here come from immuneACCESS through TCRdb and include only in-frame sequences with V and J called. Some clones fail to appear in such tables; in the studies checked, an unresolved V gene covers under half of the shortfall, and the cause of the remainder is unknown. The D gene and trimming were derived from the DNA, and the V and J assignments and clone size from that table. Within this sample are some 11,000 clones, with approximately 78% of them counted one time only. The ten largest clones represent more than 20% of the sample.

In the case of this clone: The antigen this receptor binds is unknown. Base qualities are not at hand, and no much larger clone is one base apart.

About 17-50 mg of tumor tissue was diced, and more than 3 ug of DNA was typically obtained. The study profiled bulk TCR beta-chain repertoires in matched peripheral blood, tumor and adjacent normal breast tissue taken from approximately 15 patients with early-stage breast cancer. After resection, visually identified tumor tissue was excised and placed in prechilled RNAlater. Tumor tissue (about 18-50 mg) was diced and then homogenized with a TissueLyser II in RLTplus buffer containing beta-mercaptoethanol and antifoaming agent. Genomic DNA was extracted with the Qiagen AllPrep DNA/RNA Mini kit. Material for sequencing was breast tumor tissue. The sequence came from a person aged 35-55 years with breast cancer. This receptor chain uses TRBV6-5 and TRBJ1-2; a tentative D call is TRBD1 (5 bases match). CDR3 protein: CASSRTPDYGYTF. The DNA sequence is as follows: TGTGCCAGCAGTCGGACACCTGACTATGGCTACACCTTC.